This TCR beta chain was recovered during a study of blood T cells in healthy people across ages. General study findings and limits: Lack of knowledge of donor CMV status possibly confounded expanded clonotype changes. Diversity estimates drawn from one million T cells were deemed underestimates.

Sample-barcoded 5' priming and a J-beta primer mix drove a second PCR of 7 to 11 cycles. Sequencing of every sample gave 2.5 million or more CDR3-containing paired-end reads. TCRdb reprocessed the 5' RACE reads via MiXCR and lists one record per CDR3 protein. The table includes around 800,000 distinct CDR3 sequences, under 45% detected once. On this clonotype: Antigen specificity is unknown.

Sequenced input: blood. The source is a man between 60 and 70 years old in good health.

The CDR3 is CASSSPRSDFSYEQYF. The CDR3 nucleotides are TGTGCCAGCAGCTCCCCCAGGTCGGACTTCTCCTACGAGCAGTACTTC. The chain couples TRBV7-9 to TRBJ2-7; tentatively, D is TRBD2 (5 bases). V lost 4 bases, J lost 0 bases, and 16 bases lay in between. There are 16 residues in the CDR3. Germline V gives CDR1 SEHNR, CDR2 FQNEAQ (reference sequence).